This TCR beta chain was retrieved from a study of radiation and T cells in renal cell carcinoma. Germline-derived CDR1 and CDR2 are KGHSH and LQKENI. This CDR3 contains 14 residues. The V and J ends lost 5 bases and 2 bases respectively, with 11 bases between them. This sample's time point: baseline pretreatment blood. The treatment here: 15 Gy SBRT to primary tumor, nephrectomy 4 weeks later. The table came from immunoSEQ multiplex PCR; TCRdb's copy has only in-frame clones and leaves some out. This repertoire shows about 150,000 clones, over 75% found once; its top ten account for 12%. The TCR sequence derives from a woman aged 50 to 60 with renal cell carcinoma. The sequencing here drew on blood, taken from a patient whose treatment included radiotherapy and nephrectomy. This rearrangement joins TRBV18 to TRBJ2-3; D could derive from TRBD1 or TRBD2 (5 bases each). This chain's CDR3 is CASSGGDFTDTQYF. CDR3 in DNA: TGTGCCAGCTCAGGGGGAGATTTCACAGATACGCAGTATTTT.